A selection of T cell receptor beta chains follows, all from one sample in a study of blood T cells in healthy people across ages. TCRdb recomputed calls from the 5' RACE reads with MiXCR, one row per CDR3 protein. The sample records 850,000 to 1,000,000 distinct CDR3 sequences, roughly 51% being singletons. Sequencing was carried out using blood. The receptors here all came from a woman aged 60 to 75 in good health. CDR3s include the opening cysteine and the closing phenylalanine or tryptophan. The D gene is left open where the match is weak. Where a row states a size, it is once, few, many or the class of an expanded clone; other rows omit it.

d_call j_call clone_size v_call cdr3_aa cdr3_nt
TRBD2 TRBJ2-3 few TRBV4-1 CASRPSGGSLEGADTQYF TGCGCCAGCAGACCTAGCGGGGGAAGCTTGGAGGGAGCAGATACGCAGTATTTT
TRBD2 TRBJ2-1 once TRBV28 CASSSWTSGSVSYNEQFF TGTGCCAGCAGTTCGTGGACTAGCGGGAGCGTATCCTACAATGAGCAGTTCTTC
NA TRBJ1-5 NA TRBV6-5 CASSRGQPSNQPQHF TGTGCCAGCAGCCGTGGACAGCCTAGCAATCAGCCCCAGCATTTT
NA TRBJ2-5 few TRBV5-5 CASSSRNRVQWYQETQYF TGTGCCAGCAGCTCCCGGAACAGGGTCCAATGGTACCAAGAGACCCAGTACTTC
NA TRBJ2-7 few TRBV18 CASSPQFRGPLSEQYF TGTGCCAGCTCACCCCAATTCCGGGGTCCATTGTCCGAGCAGTACTTC
NA TRBJ2-7 NA TRBV6-6 CASCGEGGAAQYF TGTGCCAGCTGCGGGGAGGGGGGGGCAGCGCAGTACTTC
NA TRBJ2-5 few TRBV6-1 CASSEGQLFKTQYF TGTGCCAGCAGTGAGGGACAATTGTTTAAGACCCAGTACTTC
NA TRBJ1-2 NA TRBV27 CASSTIPPVYGYTF TGTGCCAGCAGCACAATCCCCCCGGTCTATGGCTACACCTTC
NA TRBJ1-2 NA TRBV6-2/TRBV6-3 CASSDRGDGSGGYTF TGTGCCAGCAGCGATAGAGGGGACGGCAGCGGGGGCTACACCTTC
NA TRBJ2-3 NA TRBV15 CATSRGLDRFPDTQYF TGTGCCACCAGCAGAGGGCTTGACAGGTTTCCAGATACGCAGTATTTT
NA TRBJ2-3 NA TRBV7-9 CASSLATPVPFLYF TGTGCCAGCAGCTTAGCTACCCCTGTTCCGTTCCTGTATTTT
TRBD1 TRBJ2-7 NA TRBV6-1 CASSVQGAAYGSYEQYF TGTGCCAGCAGTGTTCAGGGGGCGGCCTATGGCTCCTACGAGCAGTACTTC
TRBD2 TRBJ2-1 NA TRBV19 CASSIGGLINEQFF TGTGCCAGTAGTATAGGGGGACTAATAAATGAGCAGTTCTTC
NA TRBJ2-5 NA TRBV7-8 CASSIDRTRETQYF TGTGCCAGCAGCATCGACAGGACCCGAGAGACCCAGTACTTC
NA TRBJ2-1 NA TRBV29-1 CSVEDLGDPYNEQFF TGCAGCGTTGAAGATCTTGGGGACCCTTACAATGAGCAGTTCTTC
TRBD1 TRBJ2-5 NA TRBV7-9 CASLKDREATQYF TGTGCCAGCCTAAAGGACAGGGAGGCGACCCAGTACTTC
TRBD2 TRBJ2-1 NA TRBV15 CATSRGTSGVNEQFF TGTGCCACCAGCAGAGGGACTAGCGGGGTCAATGAGCAGTTCTTC
TRBD1 TRBJ2-5 NA TRBV20-1 CSATPDRGALEFETQYF TGCAGTGCTACCCCGGACAGGGGTGCGCTTGAGTTTGAGACCCAGTACTTC
TRBD2 TRBJ2-1 NA TRBV20-1 CSARYPGLAGTEQFF TGCAGTGCTAGATACCCCGGGCTAGCGGGAACTGAGCAGTTCTTC
NA TRBJ1-1 NA TRBV4-2 CASSQDDMGRDTEAFF TGTGCCAGCAGCCAAGATGATATGGGTCGGGACACTGAAGCTTTCTTT
TRBD2 TRBJ2-1 NA TRBV12-3/TRBV12-4 CASSPPGGPFDEQFF TGTGCCAGCAGTCCCCCGGGGGGGCCGTTCGATGAGCAGTTCTTC
NA TRBJ1-2 once TRBV12-3/TRBV12-4 CASSFGSGLYGYTF TGTGCCAGCAGTTTTGGATCAGGGCTCTATGGCTACACCTTC
TRBD2 TRBJ2-1 NA TRBV7-3 CASSLASGAGGQNEQFF TGTGCCAGCAGCTTAGCATCGGGAGCGGGAGGTCAGAATGAGCAGTTCTTC
TRBD2 TRBJ2-7 NA TRBV6-1 CASSVMASGSYEQYF TGTGCCAGCAGCGTCATGGCTAGCGGATCCTACGAGCAGTACTTC
NA TRBJ1-5 NA TRBV28 CASSFGYYSNQPQHF TGTGCCAGCAGCTTCGGGTATTATAGCAATCAGCCCCAGCATTTT
TRBD2 TRBJ2-1 many TRBV3-1 CASSQEGFAGGSYNEQFF TGTGCCAGCAGCCAAGAAGGTTTCGCGGGAGGTTCCTACAATGAGCAGTTCTTC
NA TRBJ2-5 NA TRBV7-6 CASSLAPLVLGGTIGTQYF TGTGCCAGCAGCTTAGCACCCCTCGTCTTAGGCGGAACCATCGGGACCCAGTACTTC
NA TRBJ2-5 few TRBV5-1 CASSLTPQGGQETQYF TGCGCCAGCAGCTTAACCCCTCAGGGCGGGCAAGAGACCCAGTACTTC
NA TRBJ2-1 NA TRBV29-1 CSAGQSYNEQFF TGCAGCGCCGGACAGTCCTACAATGAGCAGTTCTTT
NA TRBJ2-5 NA TRBV11-2 CASSKGAGGQYF TGTGCCAGCAGCAAAGGGGCCGGCGGGCAGTACTTC
TRBD1 TRBJ1-2 few TRBV6-7 CASSYSNYPRTGSNDSGYTF TGTGCCAGCAGTTACTCGAATTATCCGCGGACAGGGTCGAATGATAGCGGCTACACCTTC
NA TRBJ2-3 NA TRBV3-1 CASEGESSTQYF TGTGCCAGCGAGGGGGAGAGCTCTACGCAGTATTTT
NA TRBJ2-5 few TRBV7-9 CASSRTGRGMAEETQYF TGTGCCAGCAGTCGTACCGGCCGGGGGATGGCGGAAGAGACCCAGTACTTC
NA TRBJ2-1 NA TRBV20-1 CSAQDSPYNEQFF TGCAGTGCGCAAGACTCCCCCTACAATGAGCAGTTCTTC
NA TRBJ2-7 NA TRBV28 CASSSTLLAYEQYF TGTGCCAGCAGTTCAACACTACTCGCCTACGAGCAGTACTTC
NA TRBJ2-7 few TRBV10-3 CAISPAPGEGGSSYEQYF TGTGCCATCAGTCCAGCCCCGGGAGAGGGGGGCAGCTCCTACGAGCAGTACTTC
TRBD2 TRBJ2-1 NA TRBV28 CASTIAGGRVYNEQFF TGTGCCAGCACCATTGCCGGCGGGAGGGTATACAATGAGCAGTTCTTC
NA TRBJ2-1 few TRBV20-1 CSAIPLAPYMGNEQFF TGCAGTGCTATTCCACTAGCCCCTTACATGGGCAATGAGCAGTTCTTC
NA TRBJ2-7 NA TRBV29-1 CSGGGQAICEQYF TGCAGCGGGGGGGGCCAGGCGATATGCGAGCAGTACTTC
TRBD1 TRBJ2-3 NA TRBV7-3 CASSFTGGLIDTRYF TGTGCCAGCAGCTTTACAGGGGGCCTAATAGATACGCGGTATTTT
NA TRBJ2-3 few TRBV5-1 CASSPSIGAADTQYF TGCGCCAGCAGCCCCTCGATAGGGGCGGCAGATACGCAGTATTTT
NA TRBJ1-1 NA TRBV5-1 CASSFGSRVMNTEAFF TGCGCCAGCAGCTTCGGCAGTCGCGTCATGAACACTGAAGCTTTCTTT